The T cell receptor (beta chain) under discussion was sequenced for a study of blood T cell repertoires in COVID-19. As for the study in general: Some COVID-19 samples were acute and others convalescent; all came from the United States, Italy and Spain.

The repertoire was sequenced with immunoSEQ multiplex PCR; TCRdb's copy has only in-frame clones and lacks some. The table lists around 340,000 clones, approximately 83% of them singletons. The CDR3 loop spans 14 amino acids. V gave up 6 bases and J gave up 3 bases, with 15 bases separating them. CDR1 and CDR2 from the germline V gene are MDHEN and SYDVKM. This chain connects TRBV28 to TRBJ2-7, with D maybe TRBD1 (5 bases). Sequenced: PBMCs or T cells enriched from blood (not recorded which). The TCR comes from a woman in her thirties or forties with acute COVID-19. CDR3 amino acids: CASSPKGNNYEQYF. As DNA, the CDR3 is TGTGCCAGCAGCCCCAAGGGGAACAACTACGAGCAGTACTTC.